Below, 31 T cell receptor beta chains from the same sample are listed, as sequenced in a study of blood T cell repertoires in COVID-19. Data came from immunoSEQ multiplex PCR; TCRdb stores just in-frame clones and leaves some out. The sample holds about 170,000 clones, 87% seen once. The sequenced sample was peripheral blood. These receptors all come from a man between 18 and 35 years old with active or convalescent COVID-19.

The chain is built from TRBV3-1 (or the pseudogene TRBV3-2) and TRBJ2-1; D gene uncertain. V was clipped by 1 base and J by 3 bases, with 7 bases between them. The CDR3 covers 14 residues. The V gene's germline CDR1 is LGHDT and CDR2 YNNKEL (reference sequence). This CDR3 reads CASSQGVSYNEQFF. Written as DNA, the CDR3 is TGTGCCAGCAGCCAAGGAGTAAGCTACAATGAGCAGTTCTTC.

The chain recombines TRBV10-1 with TRBJ1-2; a possible D gene is TRBD1 (6 bases). The CDR3 extends over 13 amino acids. V lost 4 bases, J lost 7 bases, and 13 bases lay in between. Germline V gene data show CDR1 as WNHNN and CDR2 as SYGVQD (reference sequence). DNA for the CDR3: TGCGCCAGCAGTGTTGCAGGGGACCGTGGCTACACCTTC. Its protein product is CASSVAGDRGYTF.

The V gene is TRBV10-3, the J gene TRBJ1-5; 7 positions agree with TRBD1. This CDR3 is 13 amino acids long. Germline CDR1 reads ENHRY; CDR2 reads SYGVKD. J gave up 3 bases and V 8 bases, and 4 bases lay outside the gene matches. CDR3: CAISDRVNQPQHF. The CDR3 DNA follows: TGTGCCATCTCAGACAGGGTCAATCAGCCCCAGCATTTT.

The chain combines TRBV19 with TRBJ1-5; TRBD1 agrees at 8 bases. V was clipped by 0 bases and J by 4 bases; unmatched bases: 8. The CDR3 is 17 amino acids. The germline V gene encodes CDR1 LNHDA and CDR2 SQIVND (reference sequence). The DNA for the CDR3 is TGTGCCAGTAGTATAGACCAGGGGGCATCGGAGAATCAGCCCCAGCATTTT. Residues: CASSIDQGASENQPQHF.

This chain uses TRBV5-4 with TRBJ2-1; 11 bases line up with TRBD2. The ends lost 2 bases at V and 2 bases at J; junction bases unmatched: 3. The germline gives CDR1 SGHNT, CDR2 YYREEE (reference sequence). The CDR3 totals 16 residues. This chain's CDR3 is CASSFLLAGAYNEQFF. CDR3 DNA: TGTGCCAGCAGCTTTCTACTAGCGGGGGCCTACAATGAGCAGTTCTTC.

The chain is built from TRBV19 and TRBJ1-3; D uncertain. Germline lookup yields CDR1 LNHDA and CDR2 SQIVND (reference sequence). This CDR3 comprises 17 residues. Trimming stripped 6 bases from V and 0 bases from J, with 18 bases between. The CDR3 reads CASRTEREEFSGNTIYF. The CDR3 nucleotides read TGTGCCAGTAGAACAGAACGGGAGGAATTCTCTGGAAACACCATATATTTT.

V and J are TRBV19 and TRBJ1-4; D is unclear. Germline V CDR1 and CDR2: LNHDA, SQIVND (reference sequence). The V end was cut by 1 base, the J end by 4 bases, with 7 bases between. The CDR3 is 14 amino acids. CDR3 region: CASSIGHRNEKLFF. The CDR3 DNA reads as TGTGCCAGTAGTATAGGACATCGTAATGAAAAACTGTTTTTT.

The chain combines TRBV24-1 with TRBJ1-5; TRBD1 matches at 8 bases. V dropped 6 bases and J dropped 9; count of bases not matched to a gene: 6. Germline CDR1 and CDR2: KGHDR and SFDVKD. This CDR3 has 13 residues. CDR3 coding DNA: TGTGCCACCAGTCAGGGGGCTTTTTGGCCCCAGCATTTT. This gives the protein CATSQGAFWPQHF.

This chain uses TRBV7-9 with TRBJ1-1; D is ambiguous. CDR3 length equals 13 residues. The V gene's germline CDR1 is SEHNR and CDR2 FQNEAQ (reference sequence). V shed 5 bases and J shed 7 bases, with 14 bases lying between them. The CDR3 region is CASSPEARGEAFF. In DNA, the CDR3 is TGTGCCAGCAGCCCAGAGGCACGAGGTGAAGCTTTCTTT.

The chain combines TRBV6-6 with TRBJ2-1; D possibly corresponds to TRBD2 (5 bases). Germline V gene sequence: CDR1 MNHNY, CDR2 SVGAGI (reference sequence). The CDR3 extends over 11 amino acids. V was pared by 3 bases and J by 12 bases, with 9 bases between. The CDR3 nucleotides are TGTGCCAGCAGTTATAAAGGAGGGCAGTTCTTC. Translating gives CASSYKGGQFF.

The V and J genes are TRBV2 and TRBJ1-6; D perhaps matches TRBD1 (6 bases). Germline loops: CDR1 SNHLY, CDR2 FYNNEI. The CDR3 covers 14 residues. Trimming pared 6 bases from V and 10 bases from J, leaving 16 bases between. The DNA for the CDR3 is TGTGCCAGCAGATATACTACAGGGCTGTCACCCCTCCACTTT. Amino acid sequence: CASRYTTGLSPLHF. Together with reference TRBV2 and TRBJ1-6, the CDR3 gives the full variable domain: EPEVTQTPSHQVTQMGQEVILRCVPISNHLYFYWYRQILGQKVEFLVSFYNNEISEKSEIFDDQFSVERPDGSNFTLKIRSTKLEDSAMYFCASRYTTGLSPLHFGNGTRLTVT.

The V call is TRBV5-1, the J call TRBJ2-3, with a tentative D call TRBD1 (5 bases). The length of the CDR3 is 15 residues. CDR1 and CDR2 (germline): SGHRS, YFSETQ. Trimming removed 0 bases from V and 4 bases from J, with 12 bases in between. The CDR3 here is CASSLGQTAADTQYF. DNA of the CDR3: TGCGCCAGCAGCTTGGGACAGACCGCGGCAGATACGCAGTATTTT. Supplemented by reference TRBV5-1 and TRBJ2-3, the full variable domain reads KAGVTQTPRYLIKTRGQQVTLSCSPISGHRSVSWYQQTPGQGLQFLFEYFSETQRNKGNFPGRFSGRQFSNSRSEMNVSTLELGDSALYLCASSLGQTAADTQYFGPGTRLTVL.

In its sample, this clone was seen once. This chain joins TRBV30 and TRBJ2-7, with D uncertain. V was pared by 3 bases and J by 3 bases, with 6 bases between. The germline gives CDR1 GTSNPN, CDR2 SVGIG (reference sequence). The CDR3 sequence is 11 residues long. The CDR3 is CAWRLFYEQYF. CDR3 in DNA: TGTGCCTGGAGACTATTCTACGAGCAGTACTTC.

The chain employs TRBV27 and TRBJ1-2, with a tentative D call TRBD1 (6 bases). The CDR3 totals 15 residues. V lost 2 bases, J lost 14 bases, and 24 bases lay in between. Germline loops: CDR1 MNHEY, CDR2 SMNVEV (reference sequence). CDR3 in amino acids: CASSLGAGVHLGVTF. The CDR3 region has the DNA TGTGCCAGCAGTTTAGGGGCAGGGGTCCACCTCGGGGTTACCTTC.

The J gene is TRBJ1-1, the V gene TRBV5-1; D gene uncertain. This CDR3 spans 13 amino acids. CDR1 SGHRS and CDR2 YFSETQ come from the germline V gene. The V and J ends lost 7 bases and 0 bases respectively, with 10 bases between them. CDR3 protein: CASGGNMNTEAFF. The CDR3 region has the DNA TGCGCCAGCGGAGGGAATATGAACACTGAAGCTTTCTTT.

This clone was found once. V and J are TRBV19 and TRBJ1-5; D is unresolved. The germline gives CDR1 LNHDA, CDR2 SQIVND (reference sequence). The CDR3 has 12 amino acids. The V gene lost 5 bases and the J gene lost 7 bases, with 9 bases spanning the gap. The CDR3 spells CASSEHHQPQHF. The CDR3 nucleotides are TGTGCCAGTAGTGAGCATCACCAGCCCCAGCATTTT.

This clone was counted a single time. The chain recombines TRBV4-1 with TRBJ1-5; 11 bases align to TRBD1. CDR3 length: 14 amino acids. CDR1 and CDR2 (germline): MGHRA, YSYEKL. V was pared by 5 bases and J by 6 bases, with 3 bases of the junction left unmatched. As DNA, the CDR3 is TGCGCCAGCAGCTACGGACAGGGGGCTCAGCCCCAGCATTTT. Encoded protein: CASSYGQGAQPQHF.

This chain uses TRBV3-1 (or the pseudogene TRBV3-2) with TRBJ2-1; 7 bases fit TRBD1. Losses at the gene ends were 3 bases for V and 3 bases for J; bases not matched to a gene: 8. This CDR3 comprises 16 residues. Germline V gene lookup returns CDR1 LGHDT and CDR2 YNNKEL (reference sequence). CDR3 sequence (DNA): TGTGCCAGCAGCCACCACACGACAGGGATCTACAATGAGCAGTTCTTC. The encoded protein is CASSHHTTGIYNEQFF.

The genes are TRBV7-9 and TRBJ1-1; D is uncertain. The V end was cut by 8 bases, the J end by 5 bases, with 12 bases between. This CDR3 is built from 12 residues. Looked up from germline, CDR1 is SEHNR and CDR2 is FQNEAQ (reference sequence). The CDR3 loop reads CASDKQLTEAFF. CDR3 DNA: TGTGCCAGCGACAAGCAGTTGACTGAAGCTTTCTTT.

This chain uses TRBV7-9 with TRBJ1-2; D possibly corresponds to TRBD1 (6 bases). The germline V gene has CDR1 SEHNR and CDR2 FQNEAQ (reference sequence). The ends were cut back, 1 base at V and 8 bases at J, with 17 bases in the middle. The CDR3 runs 15 residues. The CDR3 coding sequence is TGTGCCAGCAGCTTAGGACAGGCCGCCTTGGAGGGCTACACCTTC. Translation gives CASSLGQAALEGYTF.

This chain links TRBV5-1 with TRBJ2-3, with D maybe TRBD1 (6 bases). V lost 2 bases and J lost 4, with 8 bases in between. This CDR3 spans 13 amino acids. Germline CDR1 and CDR2: SGHRS and YFSETQ. DNA for the CDR3: TGCGCCAGCAGCTTCGAGGGGGCAGATACGCAGTATTTT. This sequence encodes CASSFEGADTQYF.

The chain has TRBV6-5 and TRBJ1-1, with no clear D. Trimming removed 2 bases from V and 6 bases from J, with 4 bases in between. The germline gives CDR1 MNHEY, CDR2 SVGAGI. This CDR3 region has 11 residues. The CDR3 sequence: CASSYRAEAFF. DNA of the CDR3: TGTGCCAGCAGTTACCGCGCTGAAGCTTTCTTT.

CDR3 bases: TGTGCCAGCTCACCTGGCAGGGATTACGAAAAACTGTTTTTT. Amino acid sequence: CASSPGRDYEKLFF. J is TRBJ1-4 and V is TRBV18, with a weak D call TRBD1 (5 bases). V lost 3 bases and J lost 8, with 13 bases in between. The CDR3 is made up of 14 amino acids. Per the germline V gene, CDR1 is KGHSH and CDR2 is LQKENI.

V usage is TRBV20-1 and J usage is TRBJ1-3; unclear D gene. The ends were cut back, 3 bases at V and 4 bases at J, with 10 bases in the middle. The germline V gene encodes CDR1 DFQATT and CDR2 SNEGSKA (reference sequence). The CDR3 has 13 amino acids. The CDR3 region is CSASAGFGNTIYF. In nucleotides, the CDR3 is TGCAGTGCTAGTGCGGGTTTCGGAAACACCATATATTTT.

The rearrangement uses TRBV6-5 and TRBJ2-5; D gene unclear. The CDR3 sequence is 13 residues long. V was clipped by 6 bases and J by 2 bases, with 10 bases between them. The germline CDR1 and CDR2 sequences are MNHEY and SVGAGI. CDR3 nucleotides: TGTGCCAGCAGGGAGTTTTCGCAAGAGACCCAGTACTTC. Translated: CASREFSQETQYF.

This clone is a singleton in its sample. The rearrangement joins TRBV19 to TRBJ1-1; TRBD1 aligns across 8 bases. After removal of 7 bases from V and 1 base from J, the junction contained 5 bases not matched to a gene. This CDR3 spans 14 amino acids. Germline CDR1 and CDR2: LNHDA and SQIVND (reference sequence). The CDR3 loop reads CASTRTGKNTEAFF. CDR3 bases: TGTGCCAGTACCCGGACAGGGAAGAACACTGAAGCTTTCTTT.

V usage is TRBV28 and J usage is TRBJ1-2, with 7 bases aligning to TRBD1. V dropped 6 bases and J dropped 6; count of bases not matched to a gene: 13. Germline V gene data show CDR1 as MDHEN and CDR2 as SYDVKM. This CDR3 contains 15 residues. CDR3 amino acids: CASSSLPDRNNGYTF. CDR3 nucleotide sequence: TGTGCCAGCAGCTCTCTTCCGGACAGGAACAATGGCTACACCTTC.

The V and J genes are TRBV12-3 or TRBV12-4 and TRBJ1-1, with TRBD1 matching 9 bases. Trimming at V came to 6 bases and at J to 7 bases, leaving 6 bases not matched to a gene. The CDR3 totals 13 residues. DNA of the CDR3: TGTGCCAGCAGCGGGGACAGGGTAGGTGAAGCTTTCTTT. Protein sequence: CASSGDRVGEAFF.

The chain has TRBV4-3 and TRBJ1-3; no reliable D call. From germline, CDR1 is LGHNA and CDR2 YSLEER. Trimming took 0 bases from V and 2 from J, leaving 5 bases between them. The CDR3 extends over 14 amino acids. In DNA, the CDR3 is TGCGCCAGCAGCCAAGATGCGGCTGGAAACACCATATATTTT. Residues: CASSQDAAGNTIYF.

The chain links TRBV27 to TRBJ2-7, with a weak D call TRBD2 (5 bases). Germline values: CDR1 MNHEY, CDR2 SMNVEV (reference sequence). Between the trimmed V and J ends, which lost 2 bases and 3 bases, there was a span of 11 bases. This CDR3 contains 14 residues. The CDR3 region has the DNA TGTGCCAGCAGTTTAAGCGGCATCAACTACGAGCAGTACTTC. As protein: CASSLSGINYEQYF.

The V gene is TRBV10-1, the J gene TRBJ2-7, with 9 bases lining up with TRBD2. The CDR3 contains 12 residues. The germline V gene encodes CDR1 WNHNN and CDR2 SYGVQD (reference sequence). With V trimmed by 6 bases and J by 5 bases, 2 bases remained unmatched. CDR3 in DNA: TGCGCCAGCAGGGGACTAGCCCACGAGCAGTACTTC. Its translation: CASRGLAHEQYF.